Below, one T cell receptor beta chain is given with its context. The antigen remains unidentified. V lost 3 bases, J lost 4 bases, and 10 bases lay in between. CDR3 length: 13 residues. The data derive from a study of CD8 T cells in ankylosing spondylitis. General study results and limits: In reactive arthritis synovial fluid and blood, some motif variants had been reported before. There was reportedly significant enrichment of clones that were disease-linked in matched ankylosing spondylitis synovial fluid. Within peripheral blood, clones linked to disease were CD8+ and relatively rare.

Quantitative barcoded 5'-RACE was used to prepare TCR beta libraries. One entry per CDR3 protein, called by TCRdb with MiXCR from the 5' RACE reads. The sample has 190,000 or so distinct CDR3 sequences; 10% to 15% are singletons. The chain couples TRBV12-3 or TRBV12-4 to TRBJ2-7; D uncertain. This receptor was obtained from a male donor with ankylosing spondylitis or in good health (not recorded which). Sequenced sample: blood, either unsorted or a sorted T cell fraction (not recorded which). CDR3 residues: CASSLEIPYEQYF. CDR3 bases: TGTGCCAGCAGTTTGGAGATTCCTTACGAGCAGTACTTC.